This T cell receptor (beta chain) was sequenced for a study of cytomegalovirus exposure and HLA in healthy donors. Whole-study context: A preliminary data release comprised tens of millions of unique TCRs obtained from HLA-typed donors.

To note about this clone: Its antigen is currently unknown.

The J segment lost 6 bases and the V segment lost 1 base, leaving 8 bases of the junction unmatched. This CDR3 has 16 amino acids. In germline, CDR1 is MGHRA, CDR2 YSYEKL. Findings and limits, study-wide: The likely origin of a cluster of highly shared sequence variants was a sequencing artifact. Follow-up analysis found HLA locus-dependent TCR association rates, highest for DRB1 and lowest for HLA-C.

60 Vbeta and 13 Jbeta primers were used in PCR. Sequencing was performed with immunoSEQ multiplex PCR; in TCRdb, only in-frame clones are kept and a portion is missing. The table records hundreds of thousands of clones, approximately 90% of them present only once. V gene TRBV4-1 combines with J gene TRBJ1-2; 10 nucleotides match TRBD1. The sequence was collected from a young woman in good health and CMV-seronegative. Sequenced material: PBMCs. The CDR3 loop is CASSQGNDRGRDGYTF. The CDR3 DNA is TGCGCCAGCAGCCAAGGAAACGACAGGGGGCGGGATGGCTACACCTTC.